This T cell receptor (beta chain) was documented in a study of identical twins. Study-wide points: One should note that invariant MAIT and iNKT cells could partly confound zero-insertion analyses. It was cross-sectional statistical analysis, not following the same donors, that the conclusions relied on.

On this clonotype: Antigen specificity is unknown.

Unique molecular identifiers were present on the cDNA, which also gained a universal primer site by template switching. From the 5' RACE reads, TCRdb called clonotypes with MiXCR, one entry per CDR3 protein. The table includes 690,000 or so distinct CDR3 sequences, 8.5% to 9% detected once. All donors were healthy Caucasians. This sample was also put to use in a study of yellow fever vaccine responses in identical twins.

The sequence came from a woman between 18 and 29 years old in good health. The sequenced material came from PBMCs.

The CDR3 bases are TGCAGCGTTATACCTACGCCGGGACAGGGTGTTTTGTACGAGCAGTACTTC. Translated: CSVIPTPGQGVLYEQYF. This chain uses TRBV29-1 with TRBJ2-7; 9 bases fit TRBD1. From germline, CDR1 is SQVTM and CDR2 ANQGSEA. The CDR3 covers 17 residues. The V and J ends lost 5 bases and 4 bases, in that order; junction bases with no gene match: 18.